This T cell receptor beta chain came from a study of PD-1 blockade in classical Hodgkin lymphoma. The study's findings and limits: There was a significant rise in CD4+ TCR diversity by C4D1, with no such rise for CD8+.

Every patient had relapsed following autologous stem cell transplantation, and cohorts differed in brentuximab vedotin exposure. There are a few counts of this clone. The antigen is undetermined. Here immunoSEQ multiplex PCR was the method, and the copy in TCRdb shows in-frame clones only, minus some. Counted here are about 40,000 clones, about three quarters occurring once; the ten biggest clones make up approximately 9.9%. Sample: peripheral blood mononuclear cells (PBMCs), taken at baseline. The receptor's source is a human donor with classical Hodgkin lymphoma.

CDR3 nucleotide sequence: TGTGCCAGCAGTTACTCCGGGACAGCGATGCGCGAGCAGTACTTC. Amino acids: CASSYSGTAMREQYF. The chain recombines TRBV6-5 with TRBJ2-7, with 7 bases lining up with TRBD1. CDR3 length equals 15 residues. Germline V gene sequence: CDR1 MNHEY, CDR2 SVGAGI. With V trimmed by 0 bases and J by 6 bases, 8 bases remained unmatched.